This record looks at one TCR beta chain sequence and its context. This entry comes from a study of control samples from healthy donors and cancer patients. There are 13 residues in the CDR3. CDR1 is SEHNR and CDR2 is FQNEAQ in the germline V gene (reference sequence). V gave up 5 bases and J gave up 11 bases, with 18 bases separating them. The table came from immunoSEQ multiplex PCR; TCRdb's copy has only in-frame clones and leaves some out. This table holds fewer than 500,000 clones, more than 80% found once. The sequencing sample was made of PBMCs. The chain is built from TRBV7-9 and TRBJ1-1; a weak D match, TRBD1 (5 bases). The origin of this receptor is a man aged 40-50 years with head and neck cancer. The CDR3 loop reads CASSPPALGEAFF. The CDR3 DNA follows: TGTGCCAGCAGCCCTCCAGCTTTGGGGGAGGCTTTCTTT.